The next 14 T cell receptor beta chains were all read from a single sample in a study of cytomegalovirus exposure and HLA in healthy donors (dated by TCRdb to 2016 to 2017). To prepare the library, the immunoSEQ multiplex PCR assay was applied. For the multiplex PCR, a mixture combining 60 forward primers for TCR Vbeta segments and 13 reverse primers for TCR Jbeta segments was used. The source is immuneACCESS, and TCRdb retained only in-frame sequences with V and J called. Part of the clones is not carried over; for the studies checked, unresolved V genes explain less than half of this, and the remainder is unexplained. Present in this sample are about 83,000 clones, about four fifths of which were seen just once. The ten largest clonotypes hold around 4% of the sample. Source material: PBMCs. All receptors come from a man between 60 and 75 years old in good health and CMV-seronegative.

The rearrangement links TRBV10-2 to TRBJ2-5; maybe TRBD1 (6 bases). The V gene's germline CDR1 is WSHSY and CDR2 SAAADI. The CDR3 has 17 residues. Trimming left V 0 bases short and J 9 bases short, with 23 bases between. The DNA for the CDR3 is TGCGCCAGCAGTGAGTCGACTCGGGATGGGGCCGAGGGGGCCCAGTACTTC. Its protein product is CASSESTRDGAEGAQYF.

The DNA for the CDR3 is TGCGCCAGCAGCCAAGAACAGACTACGAATGAAAAACTGTTTTTT. Encoded protein: CASSQEQTTNEKLFF. The chain carries TRBV4-1 and TRBJ1-4, with D hard to call. Per the germline V gene, CDR1 is MGHRA and CDR2 is YSYEKL. This CDR3 has 15 residues. V was trimmed by 0 bases and J by 5 bases, leaving 10 bases between them.

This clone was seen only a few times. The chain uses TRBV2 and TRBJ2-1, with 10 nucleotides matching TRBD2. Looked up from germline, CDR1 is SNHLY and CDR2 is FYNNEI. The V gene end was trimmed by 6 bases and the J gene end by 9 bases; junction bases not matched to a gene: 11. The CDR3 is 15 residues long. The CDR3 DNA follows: TGTGCCAGCAGCCAGGAGGGACTAGCGCTGGGTGAGCAGTTCTTC. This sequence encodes CASSQEGLALGEQFF.

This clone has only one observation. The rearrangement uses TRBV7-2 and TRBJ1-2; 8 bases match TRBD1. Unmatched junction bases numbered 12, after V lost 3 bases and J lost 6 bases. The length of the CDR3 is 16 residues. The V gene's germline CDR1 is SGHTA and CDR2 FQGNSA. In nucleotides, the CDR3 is TGTGCCAGCAGCTTCTCGCGACAGGGGACGGAGGATGGCTACACCTTC. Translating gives CASSFSRQGTEDGYTF. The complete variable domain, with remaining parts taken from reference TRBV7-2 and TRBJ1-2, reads GAGVSQSPSNKVTEKGKDVELRCDPISGHTALYWYRQSLGQGLEFLIYFQGNSAPDKSGLPSDRFSAERTGGSVSTLTIQRTQQEDSAVYLCASSFSRQGTEDGYTFGSGTRLTVV.

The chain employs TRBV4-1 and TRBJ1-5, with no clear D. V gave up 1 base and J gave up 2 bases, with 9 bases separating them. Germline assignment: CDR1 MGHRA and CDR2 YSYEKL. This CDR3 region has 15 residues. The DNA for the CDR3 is TGCGCCAGCAGCCAAGGAGTCCTGGGCAATCAGCCCCAGCATTTT. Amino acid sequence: CASSQGVLGNQPQHF.

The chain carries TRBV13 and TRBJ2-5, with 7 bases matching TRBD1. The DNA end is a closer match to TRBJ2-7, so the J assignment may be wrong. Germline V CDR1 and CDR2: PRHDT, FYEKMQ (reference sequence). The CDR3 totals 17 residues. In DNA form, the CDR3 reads TGTGCCAGCAGCCCTCAGGGAAGGGGGCCTCGCTCCTACGAGCAGTACTTC. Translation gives CASSPQGRGPRSYEQYF.

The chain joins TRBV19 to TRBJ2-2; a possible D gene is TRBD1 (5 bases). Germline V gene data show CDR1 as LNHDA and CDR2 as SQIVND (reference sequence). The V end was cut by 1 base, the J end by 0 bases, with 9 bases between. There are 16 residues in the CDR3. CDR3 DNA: TGTGCCAGTAGTATAGTAAGGGGTTCGAACACCGGGGAGCTGTTTTTT. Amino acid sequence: CASSIVRGSNTGELFF.

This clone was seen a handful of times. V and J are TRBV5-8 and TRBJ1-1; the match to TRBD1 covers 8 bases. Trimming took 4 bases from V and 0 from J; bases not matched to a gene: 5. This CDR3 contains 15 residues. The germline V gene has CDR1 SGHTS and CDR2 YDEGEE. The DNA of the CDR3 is TGTGCCAGCAGCCGGGACAGGCCCATGAACACTGAAGCTTTCTTT. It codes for CASSRDRPMNTEAFF.

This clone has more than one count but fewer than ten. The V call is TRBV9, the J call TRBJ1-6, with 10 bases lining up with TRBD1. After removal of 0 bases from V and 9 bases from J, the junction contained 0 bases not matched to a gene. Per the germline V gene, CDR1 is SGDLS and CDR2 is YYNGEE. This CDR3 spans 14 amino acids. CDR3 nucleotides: TGTGCCAGCAGCGTAGGGGACAGGGGTTCACCCCTCCACTTT. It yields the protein CASSVGDRGSPLHF.

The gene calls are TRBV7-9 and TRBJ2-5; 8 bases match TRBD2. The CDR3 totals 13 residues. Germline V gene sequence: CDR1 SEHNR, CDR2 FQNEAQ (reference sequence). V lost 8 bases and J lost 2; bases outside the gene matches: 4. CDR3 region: CASRGGRQETQYF. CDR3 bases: TGTGCCAGCCGGGGGGGTAGGCAAGAGACCCAGTACTTC.

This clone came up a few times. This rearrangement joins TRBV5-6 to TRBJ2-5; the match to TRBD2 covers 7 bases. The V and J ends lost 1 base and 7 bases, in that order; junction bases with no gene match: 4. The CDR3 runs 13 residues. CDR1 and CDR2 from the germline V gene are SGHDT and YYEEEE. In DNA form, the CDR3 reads TGTGCCAGCAGCTTGTGGGGGGGTGGGACCCAGTACTTC. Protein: CASSLWGGGTQYF.

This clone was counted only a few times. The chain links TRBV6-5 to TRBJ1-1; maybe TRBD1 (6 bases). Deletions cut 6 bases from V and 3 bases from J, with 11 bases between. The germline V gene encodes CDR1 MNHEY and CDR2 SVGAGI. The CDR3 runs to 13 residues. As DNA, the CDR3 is TGTGCCAGCAGGGGTACAGGGTACACTGAAGCTTTCTTT. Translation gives CASRGTGYTEAFF.

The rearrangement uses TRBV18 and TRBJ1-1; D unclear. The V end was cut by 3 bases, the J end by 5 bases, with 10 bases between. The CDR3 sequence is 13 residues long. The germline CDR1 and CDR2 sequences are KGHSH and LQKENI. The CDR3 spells CASSPWEGTEAFF. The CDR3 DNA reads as TGTGCCAGCTCACCCTGGGAGGGAACTGAAGCTTTCTTT.

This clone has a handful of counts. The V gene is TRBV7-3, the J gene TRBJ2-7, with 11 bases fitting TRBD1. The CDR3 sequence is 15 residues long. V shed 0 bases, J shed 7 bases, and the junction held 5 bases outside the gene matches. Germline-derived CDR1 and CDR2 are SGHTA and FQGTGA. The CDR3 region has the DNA TGTGCCAGCAGCTTAACGGCCCGGGACAGGGGGGAGCAGTACTTC. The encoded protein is CASSLTARDRGEQYF.